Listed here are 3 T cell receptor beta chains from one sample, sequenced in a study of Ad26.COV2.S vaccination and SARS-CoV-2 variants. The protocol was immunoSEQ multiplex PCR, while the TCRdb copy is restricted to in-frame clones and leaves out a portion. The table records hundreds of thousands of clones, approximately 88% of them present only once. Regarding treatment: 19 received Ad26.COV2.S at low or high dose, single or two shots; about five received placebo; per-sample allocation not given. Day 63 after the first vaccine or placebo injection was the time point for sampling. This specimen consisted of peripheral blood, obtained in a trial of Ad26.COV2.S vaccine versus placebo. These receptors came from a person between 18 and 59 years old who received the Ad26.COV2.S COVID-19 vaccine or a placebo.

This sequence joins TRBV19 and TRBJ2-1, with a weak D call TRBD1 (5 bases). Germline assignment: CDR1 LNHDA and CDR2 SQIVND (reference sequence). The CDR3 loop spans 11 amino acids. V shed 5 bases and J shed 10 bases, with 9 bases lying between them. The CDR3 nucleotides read TGTGCCAGTAGTTCAGGGTGGGAGCAGTTCTTC. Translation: CASSSGWEQFF.

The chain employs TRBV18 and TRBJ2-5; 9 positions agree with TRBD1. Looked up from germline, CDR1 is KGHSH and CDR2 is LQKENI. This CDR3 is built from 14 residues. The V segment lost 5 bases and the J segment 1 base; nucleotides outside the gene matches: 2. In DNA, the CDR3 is TGTGCCAGCTCATCGACAGGGGGCCAAGAGACCCAGTACTTC. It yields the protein CASSSTGGQETQYF.

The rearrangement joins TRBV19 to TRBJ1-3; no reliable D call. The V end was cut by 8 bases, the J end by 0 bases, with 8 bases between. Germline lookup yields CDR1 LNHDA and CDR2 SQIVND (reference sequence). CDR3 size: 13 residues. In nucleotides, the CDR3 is TGTGCCAGTCGGGTTAACTCTGGAAACACCATATATTTT. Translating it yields CASRVNSGNTIYF. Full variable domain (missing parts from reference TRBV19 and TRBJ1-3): DGGITQSPKYLFRKEGQNVTLSCEQNLNHDAMYWYRQDPGQGLRLIYYSQIVNDFQKGDIAEGYSVSREKKESFPLTVTSAQKNPTAFYLCASRVNSGNTIYFGEGSWLTVV.